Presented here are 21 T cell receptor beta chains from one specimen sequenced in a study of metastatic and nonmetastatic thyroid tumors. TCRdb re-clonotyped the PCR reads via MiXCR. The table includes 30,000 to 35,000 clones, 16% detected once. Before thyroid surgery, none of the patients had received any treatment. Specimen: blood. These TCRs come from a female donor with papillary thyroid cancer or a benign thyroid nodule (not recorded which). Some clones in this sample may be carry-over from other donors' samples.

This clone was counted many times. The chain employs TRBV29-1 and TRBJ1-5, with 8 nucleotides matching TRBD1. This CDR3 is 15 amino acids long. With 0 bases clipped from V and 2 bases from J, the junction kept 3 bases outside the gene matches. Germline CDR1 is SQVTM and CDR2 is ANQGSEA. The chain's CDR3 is CSVEDQGAGNQPQHF. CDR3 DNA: TGCAGCGTTGAAGATCAGGGGGCGGGCAATCAGCCCCAGCATTTT.

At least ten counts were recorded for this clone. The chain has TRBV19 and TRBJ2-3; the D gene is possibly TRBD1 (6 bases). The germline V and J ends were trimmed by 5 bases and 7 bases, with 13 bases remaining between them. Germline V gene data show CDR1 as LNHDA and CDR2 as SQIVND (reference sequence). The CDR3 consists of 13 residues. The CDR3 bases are TGTGCCAGTAGTTCGACAGGAGCGTATACGCAGTATTTT. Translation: CASSSTGAYTQYF.

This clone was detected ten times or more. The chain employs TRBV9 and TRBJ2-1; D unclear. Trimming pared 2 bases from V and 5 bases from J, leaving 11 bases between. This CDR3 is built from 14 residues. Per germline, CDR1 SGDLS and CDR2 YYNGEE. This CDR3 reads CASSVNSFNNEQFF. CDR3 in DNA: TGTGCCAGCAGCGTTAACAGCTTTAACAATGAGCAGTTCTTC.

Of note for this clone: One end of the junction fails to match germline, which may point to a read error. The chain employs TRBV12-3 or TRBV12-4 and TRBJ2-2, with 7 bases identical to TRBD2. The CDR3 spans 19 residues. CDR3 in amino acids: CASSFPGLPGGPNTGELFF. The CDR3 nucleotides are TGTGCCAGCAGTTTTCCCGGACTACCGGGAGGCCCGAACACCGGTGAGCTGTTTTTT.

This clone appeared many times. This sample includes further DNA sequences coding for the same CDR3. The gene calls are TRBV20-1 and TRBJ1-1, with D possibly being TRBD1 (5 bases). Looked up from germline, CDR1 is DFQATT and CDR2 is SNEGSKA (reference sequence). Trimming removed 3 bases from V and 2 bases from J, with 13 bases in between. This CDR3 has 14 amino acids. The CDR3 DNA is TGCAGTGCTAGTATTCAGGGACTTAACACTGAAGCTTTCTTT. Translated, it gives CSASIQGLNTEAFF.

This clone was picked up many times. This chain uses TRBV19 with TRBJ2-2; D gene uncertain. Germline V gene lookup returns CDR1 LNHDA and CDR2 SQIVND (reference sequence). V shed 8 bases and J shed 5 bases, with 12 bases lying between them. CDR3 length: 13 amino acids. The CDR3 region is CASGRSETGELFF. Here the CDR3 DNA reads TGTGCCAGTGGAAGGTCGGAGACCGGGGAGCTGTTTTTT. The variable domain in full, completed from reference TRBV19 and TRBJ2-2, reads DGGITQSPKYLFRKEGQNVTLSCEQNLNHDAMYWYRQDPGQGLRLIYYSQIVNDFQKGDIAEGYSVSREKKESFPLTVTSAQKNPTAFYLCASGRSETGELFFGEGSRLTVL.

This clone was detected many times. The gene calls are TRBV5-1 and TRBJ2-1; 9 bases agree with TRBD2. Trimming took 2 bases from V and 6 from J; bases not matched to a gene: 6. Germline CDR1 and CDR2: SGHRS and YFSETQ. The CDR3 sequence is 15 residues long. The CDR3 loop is CASSLTAGGGNEQFF. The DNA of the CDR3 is TGCGCCAGCAGCTTAACAGCGGGGGGAGGCAATGAGCAGTTCTTC.

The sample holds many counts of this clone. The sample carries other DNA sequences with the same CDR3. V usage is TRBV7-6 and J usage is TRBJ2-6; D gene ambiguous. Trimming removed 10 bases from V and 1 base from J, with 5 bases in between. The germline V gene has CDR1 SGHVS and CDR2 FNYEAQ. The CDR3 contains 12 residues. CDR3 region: CATTSGANVLTF. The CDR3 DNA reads TGTGCCACCACTTCTGGGGCCAACGTCCTGACTTTC.

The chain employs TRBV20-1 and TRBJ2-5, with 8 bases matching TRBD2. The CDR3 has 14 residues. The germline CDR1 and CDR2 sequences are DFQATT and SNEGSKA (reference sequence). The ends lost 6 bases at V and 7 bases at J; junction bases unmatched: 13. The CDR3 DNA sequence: TGCAGTGCCTCCACTAGCGGCCCCCCTGGGACCCAGTACTTC. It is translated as CSASTSGPPGTQYF.

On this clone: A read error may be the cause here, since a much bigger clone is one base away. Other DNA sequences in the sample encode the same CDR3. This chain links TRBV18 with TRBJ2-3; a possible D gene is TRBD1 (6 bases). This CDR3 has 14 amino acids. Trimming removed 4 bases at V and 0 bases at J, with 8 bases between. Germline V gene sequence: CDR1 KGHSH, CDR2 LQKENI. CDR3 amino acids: CASSRQVSTDTQYF. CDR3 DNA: TGTGCCAGCTCACGACAGGTCAGCACAGATACGCAGTATTTT.

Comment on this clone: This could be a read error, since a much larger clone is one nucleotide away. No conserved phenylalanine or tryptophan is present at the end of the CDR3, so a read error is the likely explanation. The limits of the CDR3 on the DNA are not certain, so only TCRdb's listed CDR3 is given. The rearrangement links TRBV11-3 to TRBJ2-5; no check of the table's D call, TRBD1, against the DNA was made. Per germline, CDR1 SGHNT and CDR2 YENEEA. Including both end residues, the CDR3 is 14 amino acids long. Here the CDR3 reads CASSYGQGFETHYL.

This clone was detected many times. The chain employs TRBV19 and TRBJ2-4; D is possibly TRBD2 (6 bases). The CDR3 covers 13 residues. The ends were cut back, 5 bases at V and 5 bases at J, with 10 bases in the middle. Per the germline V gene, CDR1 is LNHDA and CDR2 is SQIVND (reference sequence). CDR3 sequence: CASSSRLENIQYF. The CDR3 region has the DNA TGTGCCAGTAGTTCCCGACTAGAAAACATTCAGTACTTC.

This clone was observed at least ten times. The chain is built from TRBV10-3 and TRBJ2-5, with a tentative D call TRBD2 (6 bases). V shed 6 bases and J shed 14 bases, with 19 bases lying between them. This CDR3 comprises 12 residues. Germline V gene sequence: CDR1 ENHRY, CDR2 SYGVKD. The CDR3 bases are TGTGCCATCAGACAGGACGGGACTCCGGAATACTTC. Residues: CAIRQDGTPEYF.

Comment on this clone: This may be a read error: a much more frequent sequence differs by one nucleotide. The chain's CDR3 is CASLHSRGAYERYF. The CDR3 bases are TGTGCCAGCTTACATTCCAGGGGCGCCTACGAGCGGTACTTC. This chain uses TRBV18 with TRBJ2-7; tentative D call: TRBD1 (6 bases). CDR3 size: 14 residues. Germline V gene sequence: CDR1 KGHSH, CDR2 LQKENI.

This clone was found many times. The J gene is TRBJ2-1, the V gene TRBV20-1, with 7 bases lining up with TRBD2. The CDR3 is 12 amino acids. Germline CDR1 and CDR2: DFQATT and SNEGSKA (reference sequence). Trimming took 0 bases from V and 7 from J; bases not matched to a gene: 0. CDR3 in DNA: TGCAGTGCTAGAGAGCGGGAGAATGAGCAGTTCTTC. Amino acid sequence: CSARERENEQFF.

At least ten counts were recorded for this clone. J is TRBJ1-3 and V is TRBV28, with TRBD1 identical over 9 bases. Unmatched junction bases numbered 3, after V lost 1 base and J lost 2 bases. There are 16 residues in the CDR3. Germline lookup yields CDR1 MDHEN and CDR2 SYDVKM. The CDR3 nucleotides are TGTGCCAGCAGTTTATTCGGGACAGGGACTGGAAACACCATATATTTT. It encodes CASSLFGTGTGNTIYF.

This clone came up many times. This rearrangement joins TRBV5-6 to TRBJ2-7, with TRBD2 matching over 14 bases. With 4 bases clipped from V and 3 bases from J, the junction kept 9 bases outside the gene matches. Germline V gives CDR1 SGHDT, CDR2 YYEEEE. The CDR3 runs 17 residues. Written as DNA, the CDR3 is TGTGCCAGCAGCACTAGGACTAGCGGGAGGTCCTTCTACGAGCAGTACTTC. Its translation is CASSTRTSGRSFYEQYF.

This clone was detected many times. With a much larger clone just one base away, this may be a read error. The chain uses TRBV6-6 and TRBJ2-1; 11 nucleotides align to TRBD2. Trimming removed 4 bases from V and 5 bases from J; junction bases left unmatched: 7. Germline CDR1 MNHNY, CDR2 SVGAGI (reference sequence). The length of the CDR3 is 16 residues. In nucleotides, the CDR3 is TGTGCCAGCAGTTTAATAGCGGGAGGGTACAACAATGAGCAGTTCTTC. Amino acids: CASSLIAGGYNNEQFF.

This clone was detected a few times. CDR3 sequence: CASILAENHQPQHF. CDR3 coding DNA: TGTGCCAGCATCTTAGCGGAAAATCATCAGCCCCAGCATTTT. This sequence joins TRBV28 and TRBJ1-5; D gene uncertain. V was cut by 7 bases and J by 5 bases, with 15 bases left in between. The CDR3 spans 14 residues. Germline V gives CDR1 MDHEN, CDR2 SYDVKM.

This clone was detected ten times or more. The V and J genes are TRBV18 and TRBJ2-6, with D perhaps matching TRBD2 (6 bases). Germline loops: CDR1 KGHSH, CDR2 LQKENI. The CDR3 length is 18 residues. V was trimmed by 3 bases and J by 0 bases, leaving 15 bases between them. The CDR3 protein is CASSPLWGVDSGANVLTF. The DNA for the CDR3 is TGTGCCAGCTCACCCCTTTGGGGGGTTGACTCTGGGGCCAACGTCCTGACTTTC.

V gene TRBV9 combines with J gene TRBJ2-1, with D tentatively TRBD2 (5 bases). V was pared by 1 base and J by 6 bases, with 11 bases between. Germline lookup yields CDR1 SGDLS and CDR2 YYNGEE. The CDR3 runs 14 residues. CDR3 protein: CASSVCSVPNEQFF. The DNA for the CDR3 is TGTGCCAGCAGCGTATGTAGCGTCCCCAATGAGCAGTTCTTC. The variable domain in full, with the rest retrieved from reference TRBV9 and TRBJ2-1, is DSGVTQTPKHLITATGQRVTLRCSPRSGDLSVYWYQQSLDQGLQFLIQYYNGEERAKGNILERFSAQQFPDLHSELNLSSLELGDSALYFCASSVCSVPNEQFFGPGTRLTVL.